The rows below give T cell receptor beta chains drawn from one sample of a study of identical twins. In TCRdb, the 5' RACE reads were re-called with MiXCR into one record per CDR3 protein. The repertoire holds hundreds of thousands of distinct CDR3 sequences, with 15% to 20% as singletons. These records were also assigned to another study, of T cells expressing NK-cell markers.

Sequenced material: PBMCs. The receptors were sampled from a woman between 18 and 30 years old in good health. Each CDR3 is given with its conserved first and last residue. A D gene is named only where the DNA matches it firmly. Clone size appears in some rows only: once, few, many, or a class for an expanded clone.

J gene | clone size | CDR3 length | D gene | V gene | CDR3 protein | CDR3 DNA
TRBJ2-7 | few | 13 | . | TRBV7-2 | CASTWAGVGEQYF | TGTGCCAGCACCTGGGCAGGGGTCGGCGAGCAGTACTTC
TRBJ2-5 | few | 15 | . | TRBV5-5 | CASSPKGLSQETQYF | TGTGCCAGCAGCCCGAAGGGGCTCAGTCAAGAGACCCAGTACTTC
TRBJ1-4 | many | 14 | . | TRBV10-3 | CAISFRGGEEKLFF | TGTGCCATCAGTTTTCGGGGGGGAGAGGAAAAACTGTTTTTT
TRBJ1-1 | . | 14 | . | TRBV20-1 | CSATKTVQGTEAFF | TGCAGTGCTACTAAGACAGTCCAGGGCACTGAAGCTTTCTTT
TRBJ2-2 | . | 14 | . | TRBV15 | CATSRTPLSGELFF | TGTGCCACCAGCAGGACGCCCTTAAGCGGGGAGCTGTTTTTT
TRBJ2-5 | few | 13 | . | TRBV14 | CASSSDRGLIQYF | TGTGCCAGCAGCTCCGACCGGGGTCTGATCCAGTACTTC
TRBJ2-7 | few | 14 | . | TRBV7-9 | CASSSIGVSYEQYF | TGTGCCAGCAGCTCGATTGGGGTTTCCTACGAGCAGTACTTC
TRBJ2-4 | . | 15 | . | TRBV20-1 | CSARLQGLGADIQYF | TGCAGTGCTAGATTACAAGGATTGGGTGCCGACATTCAGTACTTC
TRBJ2-7 | few | 14 | . | TRBV5-1 | CASSTGTANYEQYF | TGCGCCAGCAGCACCGGGACTGCCAACTACGAGCAGTACTTC
TRBJ2-7 | . | 17 | . | TRBV4-3 | CASSQVLLGSSGYEQYF | TGCGCCAGCAGCCAAGTTCTCCTGGGGTCTTCGGGCTACGAGCAGTACTTC
TRBJ1-2 | many | 17 | TRBD1 | TRBV12-3/TRBV12-4 | CASSKTGTGVPTYGYTF | TGTGCCAGCAGTAAGACCGGGACAGGGGTTCCTACTTATGGCTACACCTTC
TRBJ2-3 | few | 15 | . | TRBV7-9 | CASSAFGGDTDTQYF | TGTGCCAGCAGCGCTTTTGGAGGCGATACAGATACGCAGTATTTT
TRBJ2-7 | . | 12 | . | TRBV12-3/TRBV12-4 | CASSLGQTEQYF | TGTGCCAGCAGCTTAGGACAGACCGAGCAGTACTTC
TRBJ2-2 | . | 12 | . | TRBV6-5 | CASTSLGGELFF | TGTGCCAGCACTTCCCTGGGTGGGGAGCTGTTTTTT
TRBJ1-3 | few | 14 | TRBD1 | TRBV6-1 | CASQMDRGGNTIYF | TGTGCCAGTCAGATGGACAGGGGGGGAAACACCATATATTTT
TRBJ2-1 | . | 14 | . | TRBV5-1 | CASSSPLGYNEQFF | TGCGCCAGCAGCTCGCCACTAGGTTACAATGAGCAGTTCTTC
TRBJ2-3 | . | 15 | TRBD2 | TRBV20-1 | CSARDIAGVPDTQYF | TGCAGTGCTAGAGATATAGCGGGAGTTCCAGATACGCAGTATTTT
TRBJ2-3 | . | 14 | . | TRBV6-1 | CASSRPSGTDTQYF | TGTGCCAGCAGCCGTCCTTCAGGGACAGATACGCAGTATTTT
TRBJ2-2 | few | 13 | . | TRBV5-6 | CASSRDRTGELFF | TGTGCCAGCAGCCGTGACAGGACCGGGGAGCTGTTTTTT
TRBJ2-5 | few | 15 | TRBD1 | TRBV6-2/TRBV6-3 | CASSYGDRRQETQYF | TGTGCCAGCAGTTACGGGGACAGACGTCAAGAGACCCAGTACTTC
TRBJ2-5 | few | 14 | . | TRBV9 | CASSPQGSKGTQYF | TGTGCCAGCAGCCCCCAAGGATCAAAAGGGACCCAGTACTTC
TRBJ1-5 | . | 12 | . | TRBV7-2 | CASSYGDQPQHF | TGTGCCAGCAGTTACGGTGATCAGCCCCAGCATTTT
TRBJ2-1 | many | 13 | TRBD2 | TRBV20-1 | CSARDGRANEQFF | TGCAGTGCTAGGGACGGGAGGGCGAATGAGCAGTTCTTC
TRBJ2-1 | . | 15 | TRBD2 | TRBV11-2 | CASSPEGRGNNEQFF | TGTGCCAGCAGCCCCGAGGGGCGGGGGAACAATGAGCAGTTCTTC
TRBJ2-3 | many | 11 | . | TRBV2 | CASSVLNTQYF | TGTGCCAGCAGTGTCTTAAATACGCAGTATTTT
TRBJ2-5 | many | 14 | . | TRBV5-1 | CASSLAQERQTQYF | TGCGCCAGCAGCTTGGCTCAGGAACGACAGACCCAGTACTTC
TRBJ2-6 | few | 17 | . | TRBV9 | CASSSSPPRNGANVLTF | TGTGCCAGCAGCTCCTCCCCCCCTAGAAATGGGGCCAACGTCCTGACTTTC
TRBJ2-5 | few | 13 | . | TRBV6-1 | CASSAGVGETQYF | TGTGCCAGCAGTGCAGGGGTGGGGGAGACCCAGTACTTC
TRBJ2-2 | . | 14 | . | TRBV5-1 | CASSLGQPSGELFF | TGCGCCAGCAGCCTAGGACAGCCCAGCGGGGAGCTGTTTTTT
TRBJ1-2 | many | 13 | TRBD1 | TRBV20-1 | CSAWTGGAYGYTF | TGCAGTGCTTGGACAGGGGGCGCCTATGGCTACACCTTC
TRBJ2-2 | few | 16 | TRBD1 | TRBV27 | CASSSRQGIGTGELFF | TGTGCCAGCAGTTCAAGACAGGGGATCGGCACCGGGGAGCTGTTTTTT
TRBJ2-3 | . | 16 | TRBD1 | TRBV5-5 | CASSGGQKDFTDTQYF | TGTGCCAGCAGCGGGGGACAGAAAGATTTCACAGATACGCAGTATTTT
TRBJ2-1 | . | 12 | TRBD2 | TRBV12-3/TRBV12-4 | CGSGGAVREQFF | TGTGGCAGCGGGGGGGCCGTTAGGGAGCAGTTCTTC
TRBJ1-1 | few | 14 | . | TRBV5-1 | CASSLALARPEAFF | TGCGCCAGCAGCTTGGCTCTAGCTCGCCCTGAAGCTTTCTTT
TRBJ2-7 | few | 14 | . | TRBV7-2 | CASSLSTGPNEQYF | TGTGCCAGCAGCTTATCGACGGGGCCAAACGAGCAGTACTTC
TRBJ2-5 | . | 13 | . | TRBV20-1 | CSARDSGGETQYF | TGCAGTGCTAGAGATTCAGGGGGGGAGACCCAGTACTTC
TRBJ1-1 | few | 11 | TRBD1 | TRBV5-6 | CASSYGTGAFF | TGTGCCAGCAGCTACGGGACAGGGGCATTCTTT
TRBJ2-4 | . | 14 | . | TRBV2 | CASEGLSGKNIQYF | TGTGCCAGCGAAGGGCTGTCAGGCAAAAACATTCAGTACTTC
TRBJ2-7 | . | 15 | TRBD2 | TRBV7-2 | CASSFVPGGYYEQYF | TGTGCCAGCAGCTTTGTTCCGGGGGGTTACTACGAGCAGTACTTC
TRBJ2-3 | . | 15 | TRBD2 | TRBV6-1 | CASRKLAGGIDTQYF | TGTGCCAGCAGGAAACTAGCGGGAGGGATAGATACGCAGTATTTT